The entry below describes one TCR beta chain. This clonotype is judged medium-sized (0.01 to 0.1%). Its antigen has not been determined. Per-base quality was not reported, and no clone a single base away is much larger than it. Its CDR3 holds 13 amino acids, cysteine through phenylalanine. The entry retains the CDR3 DNA only, 39 bases that are in frame from base 1. Based on the germline V gene, the CDR1 and CDR2 sequences are MDHEN and SYDVKM. The germline V and J ends show losses of 6 bases and 7 bases respectively, and no gene match explains 5 bases of the junction. These data originate in a study of neurological immune-mediated disorders (dated by TCRdb to between 2017 and 2020). At the level of the whole study: Peripheral blood TCR-beta repertoires from patients with HTLV-I-associated myelopathy (HAM/TSP), patients with multiple sclerosis, and healthy controls were compared in the study using UMI-based sequencing. The roughly 110 TCR-beta libraries included longitudinal samples, technical triplicates and paired sorted CD4+ and CD8+ T-cell subsets alongside PBMC samples. To precisely calculate how much the frequency of each individual clone varied, libraries were sequenced in technical triplicate. The cohort was made up of 68 subjects, consisting of 15 or so HAM/TSP patients, some 35 multiple sclerosis patients and around 20 healthy controls.

Beyond this particular receptor, the publication reports: TCR clonal expansion was highest in HAM/TSP patients and lowest in MS patients, with MS patients falling below even healthy controls. No identical CDR3 amino acid sequences were shared among expanded clones across subjects, suggesting private TCR-beta repertoires in all groups.

cDNA synthesis used template-switch 5'RACE with a primer carrying a 10-nucleotide random unique molecular identifier tagging each TCR transcript. Each sequencing run produced over 160 million TCR-beta sequences covering 15-18 subjects. The RNeasy kit was used to extract total RNA. Using the KAPA Real-time Library Amplification kit, TCR-beta VDJ regions were amplified with primers for the TCR constant region and the 5'RACE anchor. Sample indexes and Illumina adaptors were added in a first PCR, after which library yield was increased in a second PCR. After Ampure bead purification, the roughly 650 bp TCR product was size-selected on a 2% E-gel SizeSelection system. Library quality was checked on a Bioanalyzer, concentration was measured with Qubit, and libraries were quantified with the Kapa Library Quantification kit before pooling. Libraries were sequenced paired-end 2 x 150 bp on an Illumina HiSeq 2500. To increase sequence diversity, roughly 24-31% phiX was spiked into each library pool. The study's own analysis went as follows. Quality-filtered reads were processed with the UMI-based MiGEC pipeline, which removed over 75% of raw TCR sequences during error correction. VDJ genes were aligned to IMGT germline references, and each clonotype was defined by a unique CDR3 amino acid sequence together with V-J genes. VDJtools evaluated clonal expansion, Shannon diversity and CDR3 relatedness (CalcPairwiseDistances, ClusterSamples); CLCbio workbench built phylogenetic trees. Expanded clones were defined as having at least 8 unique UMIs, based on coefficient-of-variation modelling across technical triplicates. The raw public data were reprocessed by TCRdb itself: fastp quality trimming at Q25, MiXCR clonotype calling, in-frame beta chains only. Each record represents a unique CDR3 protein, reported with the most common genes and DNA among its rows. These V and J calls derive from TCRdb rather than the authors' analysis. The sample contains 25,000 to 35,000 distinct CDR3 sequences, roughly a sixth of them found a single time. Jointly, the top ten make up roughly 5% of the sample.

The sample's time point, from its label and the paper: technical triplicate 3. For the sorted-subset TCR libraries, the starting material was over 950,000 sorted CD4+ or CD8+ T cells. Peripheral blood was subjected to Ficoll-Hypaque density gradient centrifugation to isolate PBMCs, which were then cryopreserved in liquid nitrogen. Paired sorted CD4+ and CD8+ subsets came from healthy controls, HAM/TSP patients and MS patients. The receptor chain draws on TRBV28 and TRBJ2-1; 8 nucleotides in the junction match TRBD2. This receptor was obtained from a female donor with HTLV-1-associated myelopathy (HAM/TSP). Sequencing was done on a sample of CD4+ T cells from blood. The nucleotides are TGTGCCAGCAGCGGGGGGGCCTTAAATGAGCAGTTCTTC. It translates as CASSGGALNEQFF.